These 31 T cell receptor beta chains originate from one sample sequenced in a study of STAT5B mutations in CD4+ large granular lymphocyte leukemia. Data came from immunoSEQ multiplex PCR; TCRdb stores just in-frame clones and leaves some out. Among tens of thousands of clones listed, 74% were seen once. Sequencing was done on a sample of CD4+ T cells from blood buffy coats. These TCRs come from a human donor in good health.

This CDR3 is CASSLGLPDTQYF. The CDR3 DNA follows: TGCGCCAGCAGCTTGGGTCTCCCAGATACGCAGTATTTT. V gene TRBV5-1 combines with J gene TRBJ2-3; D uncertain. V lost 0 bases to trimming and J lost 4 bases, with 6 bases between them. Germline assignment: CDR1 SGHRS and CDR2 YFSETQ. The CDR3 runs to 13 residues.

This clone was observed a few times. The rearrangement links TRBV7-2 to TRBJ1-1; D is undetermined. With 4 bases removed from V and 1 base from J, the gap between germline ends came to 7 bases. Germline CDR1 is SGHTA and CDR2 is FQGNSA. The CDR3 extends over 13 amino acids. CDR3 in amino acids: CASSYAPNTEAFF. For the CDR3, the DNA is TGTGCCAGCAGCTACGCCCCGAACACTGAAGCTTTCTTT.

V usage is TRBV7-9 and J usage is TRBJ1-4, with 8 bases that match TRBD1. The germline CDR1 and CDR2 sequences are SEHNR and FQNEAQ (reference sequence). J was trimmed by 8 bases and V by 3 bases; bases with no gene match: 5. The CDR3 runs to 14 residues. The CDR3 coding sequence is TGTGCCAGCAGCTTCGGACAGGGTTTCGAAAAACTGTTTTTT. It yields the protein CASSFGQGFEKLFF.

The V and J genes are TRBV27 and TRBJ2-1; D possibly corresponds to TRBD2 (5 bases). CDR3 length equals 14 residues. The V end lost 5 bases, the J end lost 5 bases, and 13 bases lay between the germline ends. CDR1 is MNHEY and CDR2 is SMNVEV in the germline V gene (reference sequence). The CDR3 reads CASSTRPGNNEQFF. The CDR3 DNA follows: TGTGCCAGCAGTACCCGCCCCGGGAACAATGAGCAGTTCTTC.

This chain joins TRBV7-8 and TRBJ1-3; D unclear. V lost 5 bases and J lost 0, with 11 bases in between. Germline V gene data show CDR1 as SGHVS and CDR2 as FQNEAQ. CDR3 size: 15 residues. In DNA, the CDR3 is TGTGCCAGCAGCCCGTTCACAATCTCTGGAAACACCATATATTTT. Translating gives CASSPFTISGNTIYF.

This chain uses TRBV19 with TRBJ2-1; TRBD1 matches 7 bases. This CDR3 is built from 13 residues. CDR1 and CDR2 (germline): LNHDA, SQIVND (reference sequence). The V and J ends lost 4 bases and 9 bases, in that order; junction bases with no gene match: 6. CDR3 sequence (DNA): TGTGCCAGTAGTAACACAGGGGTTGCTGAGCAGTTCTTC. It yields the protein CASSNTGVAEQFF.

A few counts support this clone. CDR3 DNA sequence: TGCGCCAGCAGTGAGGTGACTGGGGTGACTGAAGCTTTCTTT. This gives the protein CASSEVTGVTEAFF. This chain uses TRBV10-1 with TRBJ1-1; D is undetermined. V dropped 2 bases and J dropped 5 bases, with 12 bases sitting between them. Germline V gene sequence: CDR1 WNHNN, CDR2 SYGVQD (reference sequence). CDR3 length: 14 residues.

This clone has just one count. The genes are TRBV10-3 and TRBJ1-4; D is possibly TRBD1 (5 bases). The V gene lost 3 bases and the J gene lost 4 bases, with 12 bases spanning the gap. Germline CDR1 ENHRY, CDR2 SYGVKD. The CDR3 is made up of 15 amino acids. The CDR3 nucleotides are TGTGCCATCAGTGACCGTACAGGTGTTAATGAAAAACTGTTTTTT. It yields the protein CAISDRTGVNEKLFF.

The chain recombines TRBV10-3 with TRBJ2-1; 11 bases are a match to TRBD2. This CDR3 comprises 15 residues. Germline V gene data show CDR1 as ENHRY and CDR2 as SYGVKD. The J segment lost 6 bases and the V segment lost 6 bases, leaving 7 bases of the junction unmatched. DNA for the CDR3: TGTGCCATCAGATCCGGGACTAGCGGACGCAATGAGCAGTTCTTC. Protein sequence: CAIRSGTSGRNEQFF.

V gene TRBV27 combines with J gene TRBJ2-1; 10 bases match TRBD1. The germline gives CDR1 MNHEY, CDR2 SMNVEV (reference sequence). The CDR3 has 14 amino acids. The junction had 5 bases not matched to a gene; V was cut back by 9 bases and J by 3 bases. The CDR3 loop is CASSGTGVYNEQFF. CDR3 nucleotide sequence: TGTGCCAGTTCCGGGACAGGGGTCTACAATGAGCAGTTCTTC.

The rearrangement joins TRBV5-6 to TRBJ1-2; D gene uncertain. The germline V gene encodes CDR1 SGHDT and CDR2 YYEEEE. This CDR3 has 16 amino acids. V was cut by 4 bases and J by 4 bases, with 20 bases left in between. The DNA for the CDR3 is TGTGCCAGCAGCGAGGTTGTTGGGCTTGAGGTCTATGGCTACACCTTC. It encodes CASSEVVGLEVYGYTF. The complete variable domain, with remaining parts taken from reference TRBV5-6 and TRBJ1-2, reads DAGVTQSPTHLIKTRGQQVTLRCSPKSGHDTVSWYQQALGQGPQFIFQYYEEEERQRGNFPDRFSGHQFPNYSSELNVNALLLGDSALYLCASSEVVGLEVYGYTFGSGTRLTVV.

J is TRBJ1-5 and V is TRBV29-1; D call uncertain. V lost 6 bases and J 4 bases, leaving 13 bases between the germline ends. The CDR3 has 13 residues. The germline V gene has CDR1 SQVTM and CDR2 ANQGSEA. The DNA of the CDR3 is TGCAGCGTCACCGACGGGAGTAATCAGCCCCAGCATTTT. Its protein is CSVTDGSNQPQHF.

This clone was observed a single time. CDR3 sequence reads: CASSLAGTGPTDTQYF. The CDR3 DNA reads as TGTGCCAGCAGCTTGGCCGGGACAGGCCCCACAGATACGCAGTATTTT. The chain employs TRBV5-4 and TRBJ2-3; 8 positions agree with TRBD1. V lost 0 bases to trimming and J lost 2 bases; unmatched junction nucleotides: 5. Germline values: CDR1 SGHNT, CDR2 YYREEE (reference sequence). The CDR3 consists of 16 residues.

The rearrangement joins TRBV7-8 to TRBJ1-4; D is possibly TRBD1 (6 bases). V was trimmed by 1 base and J by 0 bases, leaving 15 bases between them. Looked up from germline, CDR1 is SGHVS and CDR2 is FQNEAQ. CDR3 length: 18 residues. The CDR3 coding sequence is TGTGCCAGCAGCTTAGGAGGGGGGGCTAATCCAACTAATGAAAAACTGTTTTTT. Its protein product is CASSLGGGANPTNEKLFF.

The chain links TRBV10-3 to TRBJ2-3; D perhaps matches TRBD2 (6 bases). V dropped 6 bases and J dropped 6 bases, with 31 bases sitting between them. The CDR3 sequence is 19 residues long. CDR1 is ENHRY and CDR2 is SYGVKD in the germline V gene. The CDR3 spells CAIRGGVGPSGGGADTQYF. The CDR3 DNA reads as TGTGCCATCAGAGGAGGGGTGGGGCCAAGCGGAGGAGGTGCGGATACGCAGTATTTT.

This sequence joins TRBV2 and TRBJ2-5; D is perhaps TRBD2 (6 bases). V was clipped by 6 bases and J by 5 bases, with 16 bases between them. The CDR3 is made up of 14 amino acids. Germline V gene lookup returns CDR1 SNHLY and CDR2 FYNNEI. CDR3 loop: CASRFGLALETQYF. The CDR3 DNA is TGTGCCAGCAGGTTTGGGCTAGCGCTGGAGACCCAGTACTTC.

The rearrangement links TRBV4-1 to TRBJ2-7; D is unclear. Trimming stripped 1 base from V and 1 base from J, with 8 bases between. CDR1 is MGHRA and CDR2 is YSYEKL in the germline V gene. The CDR3 loop spans 14 amino acids. The CDR3 region is CASSQVGRSYEQYF. The DNA for the CDR3 is TGCGCCAGCAGCCAAGTAGGCCGATCCTACGAGCAGTACTTC.

This clone was seen a single time. V gene TRBV18 combines with J gene TRBJ2-7, with 11 bases that match TRBD1. This CDR3 contains 14 residues. The germline V gene encodes CDR1 KGHSH and CDR2 LQKENI. J was trimmed by 3 bases and V by 3 bases; bases with no gene match: 1. The CDR3 is CASSPGTGGYEQYV. The CDR3 DNA reads TGTGCCAGCTCACCTGGGACAGGGGGCTACGAGCAGTACGTC.

The genes are TRBV7-3 and TRBJ2-1; D gene ambiguous. Germline V gene lookup returns CDR1 SGHTA and CDR2 FQGTGA. CDR3 length: 14 residues. Trimming removed 3 bases at V and 7 bases at J, with 13 bases between. This CDR3 reads CASSFQPSSNEQFF. The CDR3 DNA reads as TGTGCCAGCAGCTTCCAACCTTCTTCAAATGAGCAGTTCTTC.

This clone was observed a handful of times. This chain links TRBV19 with TRBJ2-1, with D perhaps TRBD2 (5 bases). The V gene's germline CDR1 is LNHDA and CDR2 SQIVND (reference sequence). The CDR3 loop spans 14 amino acids. V was shortened by 5 bases and J by 9 bases, with 17 bases between the two germline ends. This CDR3 reads CASSGMGRLSEQFF. As DNA, the CDR3 is TGTGCCAGTAGTGGGATGGGGAGACTTAGTGAGCAGTTCTTC.

The V and J genes are TRBV5-6 and TRBJ1-2; D ambiguous. The length of the CDR3 is 14 residues. Per the germline V gene, CDR1 is SGHDT and CDR2 is YYEEEE. V shed 2 bases and J shed 4 bases, with 12 bases lying between them. The CDR3 DNA reads TGTGCCAGCAGCTTTAATAGGAGGGTCTATGGCTACACCTTC. As protein: CASSFNRRVYGYTF.

The V call is TRBV9, the J call TRBJ1-2, with a possible D match to TRBD1 (5 bases). The V and J ends lost 5 bases and 7 bases respectively, with 15 bases between them. The CDR3 has 13 amino acids. CDR1 is SGDLS and CDR2 is YYNGEE in the germline V gene. CDR3 amino acids: CASSRGEGFGYTF. In nucleotides, the CDR3 is TGTGCCAGCAGTCGGGGGGAGGGCTTTGGCTACACCTTC.

The rearrangement links TRBV28 to TRBJ1-2, with D unresolved. This CDR3 is built from 14 residues. CDR1 and CDR2 from the germline V gene are MDHEN and SYDVKM. Deletions cut 7 bases from V and 2 bases from J, with 14 bases between. The DNA for the CDR3 is TGTGCCAGCACCACGGGCGGCAGAAACTATGGCTACACCTTC. It translates to CASTTGGRNYGYTF.

V and J are TRBV9 and TRBJ2-1, with D possibly TRBD2 on 5 matching bases. The V end was cut by 0 bases, the J end by 4 bases, with 11 bases between. The CDR3 covers 15 residues. CDR1 and CDR2 (germline): SGDLS, YYNGEE. This chain's CDR3 is CASSVGAGVYNEQFF. CDR3 in DNA: TGTGCCAGCAGCGTAGGGGCGGGTGTGTACAATGAGCAGTTCTTC.

The chain is built from TRBV29-1 and TRBJ1-4; D call uncertain. V lost 5 bases to trimming and J lost 5 bases, with 6 bases between them. There are 11 residues in the CDR3. The V gene's germline CDR1 is SQVTM and CDR2 ANQGSEA. CDR3 coding DNA: TGCAGCGTTCTAAGCAATGAAAAACTGTTTTTT. The encoded protein is CSVLSNEKLFF.

This sequence joins TRBV9 and TRBJ2-1; TRBD2 matches at 11 bases. The CDR3 is 14 residues long. Germline values: CDR1 SGDLS, CDR2 YYNGEE. V lost 4 bases to trimming and J lost 9 bases; unmatched junction nucleotides: 6. The CDR3 nucleotides read TGTGCCAGCAGCTATAGCGGGGGGGGAGGTGAGCAGTTCTTC. Its protein product is CASSYSGGGGEQFF.

The chain has TRBV9 and TRBJ1-5; possibly TRBD1 for D (6 bases). Germline CDR1 and CDR2: SGDLS and YYNGEE. Trimming pared 7 bases from V and 4 bases from J, leaving 18 bases between. The CDR3 is made up of 15 amino acids. The DNA for the CDR3 is TGTGCCAGCGCGAAGGACAGTTACCTTAATCAGCCCCAGCATTTT. Translating gives CASAKDSYLNQPQHF.

The chain recombines TRBV6-1 with TRBJ1-5, with TRBD1 identical over 9 bases. The CDR3 sequence is 14 residues long. J gave up 6 bases and V 4 bases, and 4 bases lay outside the gene matches. Germline CDR1 MNHNS, CDR2 SASEGT. This CDR3 reads CASSVDRGAQPQHF. In DNA form, the CDR3 reads TGTGCCAGCAGTGTGGACAGGGGCGCTCAGCCCCAGCATTTT.

The V and J genes are TRBV5-4 and TRBJ1-2; 10 bases are a match to TRBD1. Germline V gene lookup returns CDR1 SGHNT and CDR2 YYREEE (reference sequence). This CDR3 is built from 18 residues. The V and J ends lost 0 bases and 7 bases, in that order; junction bases with no gene match: 15. The CDR3 bases are TGTGCCAGCAGCTTGGGGGGGGACAGGGGACTTCGTGGGCGTGGCTACACCTTC. Protein product: CASSLGGDRGLRGRGYTF.

This clone was detected a few times. This chain connects TRBV19 to TRBJ1-5; TRBD1 agrees at 8 bases. CDR3 length equals 15 residues. CDR1 is LNHDA, CDR2 SQIVND, per germline (reference sequence). Trimming took 7 bases from V and 4 from J; bases not matched to a gene: 9. This chain's CDR3 is CASNPDRVWNQPQHF. The CDR3 DNA reads as TGTGCCAGTAATCCGGACAGGGTTTGGAATCAGCCCCAGCATTTT.

This chain uses TRBV5-4 with TRBJ2-7; D unclear. The CDR3 covers 13 residues. Germline-derived CDR1 and CDR2 are SGHNT and YYREEE (reference sequence). V lost 2 bases to trimming and J lost 1 base, with 7 bases between them. CDR3 sequence: CASSFSNSYEQYF. CDR3 in DNA: TGTGCCAGCAGCTTTAGTAATTCCTACGAGCAGTACTTC.